The 32 T cell receptor beta chains in this list originate from one sample, sequenced in a study of blood T cell repertoires in COVID-19. TCRdb's table, derived via immunoSEQ multiplex PCR, lists solely in-frame clones and lacks some. The repertoire consists of some 100,000 clones, with 85% to 95% occurring once and the leading ten covering nearly 6.5%. The specimen was peripheral blood. Receptors originate from a woman in her sixties with active COVID-19.

This clone came up once. The CDR3 protein is CASLDPRGTYEQYF. The CDR3 region has the DNA TGTGCCAGCCTCGACCCCCGGGGTACCTACGAGCAGTACTTC. V usage is TRBV6-5 and J usage is TRBJ2-7, with D perhaps matching TRBD2 (5 bases). V was pared by 8 bases and J by 2 bases, with 16 bases between. The CDR3 has 14 residues. Per the germline V gene, CDR1 is MNHEY and CDR2 is SVGAGI.

V and J are TRBV7-2 and TRBJ2-7; 9 bases are a match to TRBD2. Germline CDR1 and CDR2: SGHTA and FQGNSA. The CDR3 contains 16 residues. Trimming cost V 0 bases and J 5 bases; bases outside gene matches: 8. Here the CDR3 reads CASSLAGRGGVDEQYF. CDR3 nucleotides: TGTGCCAGCAGCTTAGCTGGGCGGGGGGGCGTCGACGAGCAGTACTTC.

The genes are TRBV11-2 and TRBJ2-2; D unresolved. Trimming stripped 5 bases from V and 4 bases from J, with 8 bases between. Germline CDR1 is SGHAT and CDR2 is FQNNGV. This CDR3 is 13 amino acids long. This chain's CDR3 is CASSPSSTGELFF. The CDR3 DNA is TGTGCCAGCAGCCCTTCTAGCACCGGGGAGCTGTTTTTT.

The rearrangement uses TRBV28 and TRBJ2-7; 12 bases are a match to TRBD2. With V trimmed by 10 bases and J by 3 bases, 4 bases remained unmatched. Germline CDR1 is MDHEN and CDR2 is SYDVKM. CDR3 size: 13 residues. The CDR3 region is CATTSGRYYEQYF. The CDR3 DNA sequence: TGTGCCACCACTAGCGGGAGGTACTACGAGCAGTACTTC.

The chain links TRBV25-1 to TRBJ1-2; D call uncertain. Trimming shortened V by 8 bases and J by 1 base, and 2 bases separated the two germline ends. This CDR3 is 10 amino acids long. The germline V gene has CDR1 MGHDK and CDR2 SYGVNS. The DNA of the CDR3 is TGTGCCAGCCGTAACTATGGCTACACCTTC. Its protein product is CASRNYGYTF.

CDR3 sequence: CASSQDGNGNQPQHF. The CDR3 DNA is TGCGCCAGCAGCCAAGATGGAAACGGGAATCAGCCCCAGCATTTT. V and J are TRBV4-1 and TRBJ1-5, with D unclear. The CDR3 spans 15 residues. Trimming shortened V by 0 bases and J by 4 bases, and 10 bases separated the two germline ends. The germline V gene has CDR1 MGHRA and CDR2 YSYEKL.

The chain links TRBV9 to TRBJ2-7; 9 nucleotides agree with TRBD2. The CDR3 loop spans 17 amino acids. The V segment lost 4 bases and the J segment 0 bases; nucleotides outside the gene matches: 11. Germline V lookup: CDR1 SGDLS, CDR2 YYNGEE. CDR3 in DNA: TGTGCCAGCAGCCTGGGACAGATGACTAGCGGCTCCTACGAGCAGTACTTC. The encoded protein is CASSLGQMTSGSYEQYF.

The chain links TRBV3-1 (or the pseudogene TRBV3-2) to TRBJ2-6; a weak D match, TRBD1 (8 bases). The CDR3 has 17 residues. With 4 bases removed from V and 2 bases from J, the gap between germline ends came to 15 bases. Germline V gives CDR1 LGHDT, CDR2 YNNKEL (reference sequence). The CDR3 DNA sequence: TGTGCCAGCAGCCCCCTAACAGGGGGGGCTGGGGCCAACGTCCTGACTTTC. Its translation is CASSPLTGGAGANVLTF.

The chain recombines TRBV21-1 with TRBJ2-1; no DNA check was done on the table's D call, TRBD2. TRBV21-1 is listed as a pseudogene. This CDR3 has 18 residues. CDR3 amino acids: CASSKGGLAGGPNNEQFF. DNA of the CDR3: TGTGCCAGCAGCAAAGGGGGACTAGCGGGAGGGCCTAACAATGAGCAGTTCTTC.

The V call is TRBV24-1, the J call TRBJ2-3; weak D call: TRBD1 (5 bases). V was clipped by 2 bases and J by 3 bases, with 8 bases between them. This CDR3 has 14 residues. Germline V gene lookup returns CDR1 KGHDR and CDR2 SFDVKD. DNA for the CDR3: TGTGCCACCAGTGATTACCAGGGTACAGATACGCAGTATTTT. Translated, it gives CATSDYQGTDTQYF.

This chain links TRBV27 with TRBJ2-2, with 8 bases fitting TRBD2. This CDR3 is built from 15 residues. V lost 8 bases to trimming and J lost 3 bases; unmatched junction nucleotides: 8. CDR1 and CDR2 from the germline V gene are MNHEY and SMNVEV (reference sequence). The CDR3 is CASGNSGSHTGELFF. The CDR3 DNA follows: TGTGCCAGCGGAAACAGCGGGAGTCACACCGGGGAGCTGTTTTTT.

The chain uses TRBV2 and TRBJ1-1; TRBD1 is a possible D gene (5 bases). The CDR3 runs 12 residues. From germline, CDR1 is SNHLY and CDR2 FYNNEI. The ends were cut back, 4 bases at V and 10 bases at J, with 13 bases in the middle. The CDR3 nucleotides read TGTGCCAGCAGTGTGACAGCCGAAACAGCTTTCTTT. Its protein is CASSVTAETAFF.

This chain uses TRBV15 with TRBJ1-2, with 7 bases fitting TRBD1. This CDR3 spans 16 amino acids. J lost 5 bases, V lost 3 bases, and 12 bases had no gene match. From germline, CDR1 is LNHNV and CDR2 YYDKDF (reference sequence). The CDR3 here is CATSRAQGVDSYGYTF. CDR3 bases: TGTGCCACCAGCAGGGCCCAGGGGGTGGATTCGTATGGCTACACCTTC.

V gene TRBV29-1 combines with J gene TRBJ2-5; no definite D call. Germline loops: CDR1 SQVTM, CDR2 ANQGSEA. The CDR3 is 13 residues long. Trimming removed 3 bases at V and 2 bases at J, with 10 bases between. The CDR3 nucleotides read TGCAGCGTTGAGCCAGAATTACAAGAGACCCAGTACTTC. It is translated as CSVEPELQETQYF.

The chain carries TRBV24-1 and TRBJ2-5; possibly TRBD2 for D (6 bases). Per germline, CDR1 KGHDR and CDR2 SFDVKD. V was clipped by 2 bases and J by 5 bases, with 14 bases between them. This CDR3 spans 15 amino acids. The CDR3 sequence: CATSDSRGPGETQYF. In DNA, the CDR3 is TGTGCCACCAGTGATTCGCGGGGCCCGGGGGAGACCCAGTACTTC.

The chain recombines TRBV12-3 or TRBV12-4 with TRBJ2-2; perhaps TRBD2 as D (5 bases). The CDR3 loop spans 13 amino acids. V dropped 2 bases and J dropped 13 bases, with 14 bases sitting between them. As DNA, the CDR3 is TGTGCCAGCAGTTTAAAATTTGGCGCGGGGCTGTTTTTT. As protein: CASSLKFGAGLFF.

This clone is a singleton in its sample. The rearrangement joins TRBV7-2 to TRBJ2-3; 12 bases map to TRBD2. V lost 3 bases, J lost 3 bases, and 7 bases stayed unmatched. The germline V gene encodes CDR1 SGHTA and CDR2 FQGNSA. This CDR3 is built from 17 residues. CDR3 nucleotide sequence: TGTGCCAGCAGCTTGGAAGGACTAGCGGGGAGAACAGATACGCAGTATTTT. Encoded protein: CASSLEGLAGRTDTQYF.

This sequence joins TRBV29-1 and TRBJ2-7; possible D gene TRBD1, 6 bases. The germline CDR1 and CDR2 sequences are SQVTM and ANQGSEA. CDR3 size: 15 residues. Trimming removed 7 bases at V and 1 base at J, with 20 bases between. The CDR3 DNA reads TGCAGCGCCGGGACACCCACGACTTTATCCTACGAGCAGTACTTC. Protein product: CSAGTPTTLSYEQYF.

The chain recombines TRBV4-1 with TRBJ1-5; D remains unclear. V was clipped by 3 bases and J by 2 bases, with 20 bases between them. The CDR3 extends over 18 amino acids. Germline-derived CDR1 and CDR2 are MGHRA and YSYEKL. Written as DNA, the CDR3 is TGCGCCAGCAGCCAGATCGATCTCCTACCTGCCGGCAATCAGCCCCAGCATTTT. The encoded protein is CASSQIDLLPAGNQPQHF.

The chain employs TRBV28 and TRBJ1-3; no firm D call. Germline lookup yields CDR1 MDHEN and CDR2 SYDVKM. The CDR3 is made up of 12 amino acids. The ends were cut back, 5 bases at V and 4 bases at J, with 6 bases in the middle. The CDR3 reads CASSVTGNTIYF. In DNA form, the CDR3 reads TGTGCCAGCAGTGTAACAGGAAACACCATATATTTT.

The rearrangement links TRBV28 to TRBJ1-1; D unresolved. Germline CDR1 is MDHEN and CDR2 is SYDVKM. V gave up 5 bases and J gave up 1 base, with 11 bases separating them. The CDR3 contains 14 residues. The CDR3 bases are TGTGCCAGCAGTAACTCGGGTTCGAACACTGAAGCTTTCTTT. It codes for CASSNSGSNTEAFF.

V usage is TRBV7-6 and J usage is TRBJ2-1, with TRBD2 matching 16 bases. V was clipped by 4 bases and J by 6 bases; unmatched bases: 3. The CDR3 totals 16 residues. Germline V lookup: CDR1 SGHVS, CDR2 FNYEAQ. CDR3 residues: CASSSGTSGGGNEQFF. CDR3 in DNA: TGTGCCAGCAGCTCGGGGACTAGCGGGGGGGGCAATGAGCAGTTCTTC.

The V and J genes are TRBV3-1 (or the pseudogene TRBV3-2) and TRBJ1-5, with 7 nucleotides matching TRBD1. From germline, CDR1 is LGHDT and CDR2 YNNKEL (reference sequence). The J segment lost 2 bases and the V segment lost 5 bases, leaving 3 bases of the junction unmatched. The CDR3 contains 14 residues. CDR3 loop: CASSYRGGNQPQHF. For the CDR3, the DNA is TGTGCCAGCAGCTACAGGGGTGGCAATCAGCCCCAGCATTTT.

The gene calls are TRBV7-3 and TRBJ2-2; D unclear. V lost 2 bases and J 4 bases, leaving 5 bases between the germline ends. The CDR3 totals 13 residues. Germline V gene data show CDR1 as SGHTA and CDR2 as FQGTGA. CDR3 coding DNA: TGTGCCAGCAGCTTACTAGGCACCGGGGAGCTGTTTTTT. Translated: CASSLLGTGELFF.

The chain carries TRBV5-4 and TRBJ2-1; D ambiguous. V gave up 4 bases and J gave up 5 bases, with 7 bases separating them. The CDR3 is 12 residues long. Germline-derived CDR1 and CDR2 are SGHNT and YYREEE (reference sequence). CDR3 DNA: TGTGCCAGCAGCCCGGTCGACAATGAGCAGTTCTTC. Encoded protein: CASSPVDNEQFF.

V gene TRBV18 combines with J gene TRBJ2-2; TRBD1 agrees at 9 bases. The CDR3 spans 15 residues. Trimming took 3 bases from V and 6 from J; bases not matched to a gene: 5. Germline-derived CDR1 and CDR2 are KGHSH and LQKENI. The CDR3 sequence: CASSPSGTGPGELFF. CDR3 bases: TGTGCCAGCTCACCCAGCGGGACAGGGCCCGGGGAGCTGTTTTTT.

The chain is built from TRBV2 and TRBJ2-1; 7 positions agree with TRBD2. The trim removed 1 base at V and 9 bases at J, leaving 6 bases unmatched. Germline lookup yields CDR1 SNHLY and CDR2 FYNNEI. There are 14 residues in the CDR3. CDR3 sequence reads: CASSEGLAGGEQFF. The CDR3 DNA is TGTGCCAGCAGTGAAGGACTAGCCGGGGGTGAGCAGTTCTTC.

J is TRBJ2-7 and V is TRBV20-1, with 9 bases fitting TRBD1. V trimming: 3 bases; J trimming: 4 bases; junction bases outside the gene matches: 7. In germline, CDR1 is DFQATT, CDR2 SNEGSKA (reference sequence). This CDR3 is built from 14 residues. CDR3 bases: TGCAGTGCTAGTCGGACAGGGGAGGGGTACGAGCAGTACTTC. It encodes CSASRTGEGYEQYF.

The chain joins TRBV5-4 to TRBJ2-3; 7 nucleotides agree with TRBD1. V lost 3 bases to trimming and J lost 2 bases; unmatched junction nucleotides: 6. This CDR3 comprises 15 residues. Per germline, CDR1 SGHNT and CDR2 YYREEE (reference sequence). The CDR3 DNA sequence: TGTGCCAGCAGCTCCCGGGACAGCCCCACAGATACGCAGTATTTT. It is translated as CASSSRDSPTDTQYF.

The V and J genes are TRBV6-4 and TRBJ2-3, with 7 bases lining up with TRBD1. Losses at the gene ends were 4 bases for V and 6 bases for J; bases not matched to a gene: 4. This CDR3 is built from 13 residues. From germline, CDR1 is MRHNA and CDR2 SNTAGT. The CDR3 reads CASSALTGDTQYF. CDR3 coding DNA: TGTGCCAGCAGTGCCTTGACAGGGGATACGCAGTATTTT.

J is TRBJ1-1 and V is TRBV6-5, with D maybe TRBD1 (6 bases). The CDR3 runs to 15 residues. V was shortened by 4 bases and J by 3 bases, with 15 bases between the two germline ends. Germline V gives CDR1 MNHEY, CDR2 SVGAGI. In DNA form, the CDR3 reads TGTGCCAGCAGTTGGGGGCCCCTTTCGGACACTGAAGCTTTCTTT. Residues: CASSWGPLSDTEAFF.

The CDR3 DNA reads as TGTGCCAGCAGCTTAGGGGGCAAGACCCAGTACTTC. It encodes CASSLGGKTQYF. V is TRBV7-9 and J is TRBJ2-5; D perhaps matches TRBD1 (5 bases). Per the germline V gene, CDR1 is SEHNR and CDR2 is FQNEAQ (reference sequence). V lost 1 base, J lost 6 bases, and 6 bases lay in between. CDR3 length: 12 residues.